This T cell receptor beta chain was identified during a study of CD8+ T cells in alopecia areata. Study-wide background: Grafted skin came from C3H/HeJ donors with spontaneous alopecia (roughly 6-13 months old) and was placed on roughly 6-11-week-old female C3H/HeJ mice.

The CDR3 loop spans 12 amino acids. Germline assignment: CDR1 NNHNN and CDR2 SYGAGS (reference sequence). In the case of this clone: Genes and germline are mouse. The read finishes 4 residues shy of the CDR3 end, and the germline J gene is used to complete it.

Extracted RNA was reverse transcribed, and the resulting cDNA served as sequencing template. Sequencing used immunoSEQ multiplex PCR; TCRdb keeps in-frame clones, though not all of them. The sample has 270,000 or so clones, none seen only once. Scientists pooled cutaneous lymph node cells and sorted them on CD4, CD8alpha, NKG2D, NKG2ACE and other markers. V and J are TRBV13-2 and TRBJ2-5; D is unresolved. The sequenced sample was CD4+ T cells sorted from a lymph node. The clonotype originates from a C3H/HeJ mouse with alopecia areata. For this strain, the MHC haplotype corresponds to H2-k. The covered CDR3 bases are TGTGCCAGCGGTGAGGAGGGTGAC. Protein: CASGEEGD. In full, the CDR3 reads CASGEEGDTQYF.